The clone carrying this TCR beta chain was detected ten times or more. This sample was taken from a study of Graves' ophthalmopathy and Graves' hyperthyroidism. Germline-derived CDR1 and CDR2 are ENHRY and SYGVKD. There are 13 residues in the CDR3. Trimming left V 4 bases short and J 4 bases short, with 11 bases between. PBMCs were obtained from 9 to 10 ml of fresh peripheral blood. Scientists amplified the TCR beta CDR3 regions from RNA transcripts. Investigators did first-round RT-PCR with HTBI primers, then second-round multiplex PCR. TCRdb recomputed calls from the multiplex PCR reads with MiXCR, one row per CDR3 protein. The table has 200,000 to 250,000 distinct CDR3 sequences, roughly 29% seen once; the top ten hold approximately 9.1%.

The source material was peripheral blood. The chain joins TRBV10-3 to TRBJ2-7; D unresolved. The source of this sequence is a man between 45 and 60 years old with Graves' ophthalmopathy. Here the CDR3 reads CAISVSGPYEQYF. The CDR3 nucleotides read TGTGCCATCAGTGTATCAGGACCATACGAGCAGTACTTC.